A single sample is the source of the 26 T cell receptor beta chains below, sequenced in a study of CD8 T cells in Susac syndrome. With random hexamers, about 0.45 to 1 ug RNA was reverse transcribed. TCRdb itself ran the immunoSEQ multiplex PCR reads through MiXCR, one entry per CDR3 protein. The data contain around 190,000 distinct CDR3 sequences, 85% to 95% of them singletons. Input material: CD8+ T cells from PBMCs. These receptors originate from a human donor with multiple sclerosis.

V is TRBV2 and J is TRBJ2-7; D could derive from TRBD1 or TRBD2 (5 bases each). The CDR3 has 11 amino acids. Trimming pared 8 bases from V and 2 bases from J, leaving 7 bases between. Germline V gene data show CDR1 as SNHLY and CDR2 as FYNNEI. The CDR3 DNA reads as TGTGCCAGCTCGGGGCCCTACGAGCAGTACTTC. It codes for CASSGPYEQYF. Using reference TRBV2 and TRBJ2-7 for the parts outside the CDR3, the full variable domain is EPEVTQTPSHQVTQMGQEVILRCVPISNHLYFYWYRQILGQKVEFLVSFYNNEISEKSEIFDDQFSVERPDGSNFTLKIRSTKLEDSAMYFCASSGPYEQYFGPGTRLTVT.

The V and J genes are TRBV4-1 and TRBJ2-7, with TRBD2 identical over 8 bases. The V segment lost 4 bases and the J segment 6 bases; nucleotides outside the gene matches: 5. The CDR3 totals 13 residues. The germline V gene has CDR1 MGHRA and CDR2 YSYEKL. The CDR3 reads CASSPGLAFEQYF. CDR3 bases: TGCGCCAGCAGCCCCGGACTAGCTTTCGAGCAGTACTTC.

The rearrangement joins TRBV29-1 to TRBJ2-7; 7 bases align to TRBD1. V lost 8 bases and J lost 6; bases outside the gene matches: 10. This CDR3 comprises 12 residues. Germline assignment: CDR1 SQVTM and CDR2 ANQGSEA. The CDR3 region is CSTRQGRGEQYF. CDR3 bases: TGCAGCACCCGACAGGGTCGGGGCGAGCAGTACTTC.

This clonotype was seen only once. This chain joins TRBV27 and TRBJ1-3; D not certain. V lost 9 bases, J lost 7 bases, and 16 bases lay in between. Germline V gives CDR1 MNHEY, CDR2 SMNVEV (reference sequence). The CDR3 is 13 residues long. CDR3 residues: CASRDGPENTIYF. The CDR3 coding sequence is TGTGCCAGTCGCGACGGGCCGGAGAACACCATATATTTT.

In this sample, this clonotype turned up once. The V and J genes are TRBV28 and TRBJ2-1; the match to TRBD1 covers 7 bases. This CDR3 has 16 residues. Trimming removed 6 bases from V and 1 base from J; junction bases left unmatched: 9. CDR1 and CDR2 (germline): MDHEN, SYDVKM. The CDR3 DNA follows: TGTGCCAGCAGCGACAGGGAATTTGGGTCCTACAATGAGCAGTTCTTC. Its translation is CASSDREFGSYNEQFF.

The J gene is TRBJ2-3, the V gene TRBV5-6, with D perhaps matching TRBD2 (6 bases). The V gene lost 1 base and the J gene lost 2 bases, with 11 bases spanning the gap. CDR3 length: 15 residues. Germline CDR1 SGHDT, CDR2 YYEEEE. The DNA for the CDR3 is TGTGCCAGCAGCTTGATCGGGGGTTACACAGATACGCAGTATTTT. Translated, it gives CASSLIGGYTDTQYF.

In DNA form, the CDR3 reads TGTGCCAGCAGCTTTTCCTACGTTGTTCTCCCCGGGGAGCTGTTTTTT. Amino acids: CASSFSYVVLPGELFF. The gene calls are TRBV11-2 and TRBJ2-2; D is uncertain. The V gene's germline CDR1 is SGHAT and CDR2 FQNNGV. Trimming removed 3 bases from V and 6 bases from J, with 17 bases in between. CDR3 length: 16 amino acids.

CDR3 sequence (DNA): TGCGCCAGCAGTCGCACGACAGGGCTCGCTGAAGCTTTCTTT. This gives the protein CASSRTTGLAEAFF. The V gene is TRBV5-1, the J gene TRBJ1-1; TRBD1 agrees at 7 bases. Germline V lookup: CDR1 SGHRS, CDR2 YFSETQ. V trimming: 5 bases; J trimming: 6 bases; junction bases outside the gene matches: 10. This CDR3 region has 14 residues.

This chain connects TRBV6-2 or TRBV6-3 to TRBJ2-7; D is unresolved. CDR1 and CDR2 from the germline V gene are MNHEY and SVGEGT. The ends were cut back, 4 bases at V and 7 bases at J, with 8 bases in the middle. This CDR3 is built from 11 residues. In nucleotides, the CDR3 is TGTGCCAGCAGTTCCTCAGCGGAGCAGTACTTC. Protein: CASSSSAEQYF.

The chain joins TRBV20-1 to TRBJ2-5, with a weak D call TRBD2 (5 bases). Germline V CDR1 and CDR2: DFQATT, SNEGSKA (reference sequence). Trimming cost V 5 bases and J 5 bases, with 6 bases left between them. This CDR3 region has 10 residues. The CDR3 coding sequence is TGCAGTGCTCAGCGGGAGACCCAGTACTTC. This translates into CSAQRETQYF.

This chain connects TRBV9 to TRBJ2-5; D is perhaps TRBD1 or TRBD2 (5 bases each). CDR1 is SGDLS, CDR2 YYNGEE, per germline. The ends were cut back, 4 bases at V and 7 bases at J, with 17 bases in the middle. The CDR3 has 14 residues. CDR3 in DNA: TGTGCCAGCAGCCCCTTCCGTTTGAGGGGGACCCAGTACTTC. This translates into CASSPFRLRGTQYF.

The chain has TRBV7-2 and TRBJ2-7; D call uncertain. CDR1 SGHTA and CDR2 FQGNSA come from the germline V gene. V was pared by 2 bases and J by 5 bases, with 10 bases between. CDR3 size: 13 residues. CDR3 in amino acids: CASSLMSYDEQYF. The CDR3, as DNA: TGTGCCAGCAGCTTAATGAGTTATGACGAGCAGTACTTC.

V gene TRBV23-1 combines with J gene TRBJ2-3; 9 bases are shared with TRBD2. TRBV23-1 is sorted into the ORF group, with uncertain function. V gave up 0 bases and J gave up 2 bases; unmatched junction bases: 6. The CDR3 consists of 17 residues. The CDR3 bases are TGCGCCAGCAGTCAATCCACCCCTAGCGGGGACACAGATACGCAGTATTTT. Its translation: CASSQSTPSGDTDTQYF.

The chain joins TRBV29-1 to TRBJ1-1; possible D gene TRBD1, 6 bases. The germline V gene has CDR1 SQVTM and CDR2 ANQGSEA. The V and J ends lost 6 bases and 2 bases respectively, with 10 bases between them. The CDR3 is 12 residues long. CDR3 in amino acids: CSVPGTNTEAFF. CDR3 DNA sequence: TGCAGCGTCCCCGGGACAAACACTGAAGCTTTCTTT. Full variable domain (remainder filled in from reference TRBV29-1 and TRBJ1-1): SAVISQKPSRDICQRGTSLTIQCQVDSQVTMMFWYRQQPGQSLTLIATANQGSEATYESGFVIDKFPISRPNLTFSTLTVSNMSPEDSSIYLCSVPGTNTEAFFGQGTRLTVV.

This chain uses TRBV27 with TRBJ2-7, with a tentative D call TRBD1 (6 bases). The CDR3 sequence is 13 residues long. Germline loops: CDR1 MNHEY, CDR2 SMNVEV (reference sequence). Trimming stripped 4 bases from V and 9 bases from J, with 16 bases between. The CDR3 loop is CASSWGPTSWQYF. The CDR3 DNA sequence: TGTGCCAGCAGTTGGGGGCCCACCTCGTGGCAGTACTTC.

The genes are TRBV30 and TRBJ2-7; D might be TRBD1 or TRBD2, each matching 5 bases. The CDR3 totals 12 residues. The V and J ends lost 4 bases and 1 base respectively, with 8 bases between them. Germline loops: CDR1 GTSNPN, CDR2 SVGIG (reference sequence). The CDR3: CAWIGASYEQYF. In DNA form, the CDR3 reads TGTGCCTGGATCGGGGCTTCCTACGAGCAGTACTTC.

V is TRBV5-8 and J is TRBJ2-7; 7 bases line up with TRBD1. The trim removed 10 bases at V and 1 base at J, leaving 2 bases unmatched. The CDR3 sequence is 11 residues long. CDR1 and CDR2 (germline): SGHTS, YDEGEE. CDR3 DNA: TGTGCCGACAGGGTATCCTACGAGCAGTACTTC. Residues: CADRVSYEQYF. Using reference TRBV5-8 and TRBJ2-7 for the parts outside the CDR3, the full variable domain is EAGVTQSPTHLIKTRGQQATLRCSPISGHTSVYWYQQALGLGLQFLLWYDEGEERNRGNFPPRFSGRQFPNYSSELNVNALELEDSALYLCADRVSYEQYFGPGTRLTVT.

The rearrangement links TRBV3-1 to TRBJ1-2, with TRBD1 matching 9 bases. V trimming: 6 bases; J trimming: 7 bases; junction bases outside the gene matches: 15. The CDR3 runs to 16 residues. The V gene's germline CDR1 is LGHDT and CDR2 YNNKEL (reference sequence). The DNA for the CDR3 is TGTGCCAGCAGTCCAATCAGGGGACAGGGTCTCCCTGGCTACACCTTC. Residues: CASSPIRGQGLPGYTF.

This rearrangement joins TRBV27 to TRBJ1-2; 12 bases agree with TRBD1. This CDR3 contains 15 residues. After removal of 5 bases from V and 3 bases from J, the junction contained 4 bases not matched to a gene. The germline CDR1 and CDR2 sequences are MNHEY and SMNVEV (reference sequence). DNA of the CDR3: TGTGCCAGCAGTCCGGGGACAGGGGGCGACTATGGCTACACCTTC. As protein: CASSPGTGGDYGYTF.

The chain couples TRBV7-9 to TRBJ2-1; tentative D call: TRBD2 (6 bases). Germline V gives CDR1 SEHNR, CDR2 FQNEAQ (reference sequence). This CDR3 region has 16 residues. V was pared by 4 bases and J by 0 bases, with 13 bases between. The DNA for the CDR3 is TGTGCCAGCAGCTACGGACGGGAGAGCTCCTACAATGAGCAGTTCTTC. Translation gives CASSYGRESSYNEQFF.

CDR3 protein: CASSLIKETQYF. Here the CDR3 DNA reads TGTGCCAGCAGTTTGATAAAAGAGACCCAGTACTTC. The chain is built from TRBV2 and TRBJ2-5, with no clear D. This CDR3 contains 12 residues. Trimming took 5 bases from V and 3 from J, leaving 7 bases between them. Germline-derived CDR1 and CDR2 are SNHLY and FYNNEI.

The gene calls are TRBV5-6 and TRBJ1-5, with a weak D call TRBD1 (5 bases). Trimming removed 4 bases from V and 8 bases from J, with 13 bases in between. Per the germline V gene, CDR1 is SGHDT and CDR2 is YYEEEE. The CDR3 contains 13 residues. The CDR3, as DNA: TGTGCCAGCAGCCCGGCGGGGGGGGAGCCCCAGCATTTT. Its translation: CASSPAGGEPQHF. The complete variable domain, with remaining parts taken from reference TRBV5-6 and TRBJ1-5, reads DAGVTQSPTHLIKTRGQQVTLRCSPKSGHDTVSWYQQALGQGPQFIFQYYEEEERQRGNFPDRFSGHQFPNYSSELNVNALLLGDSALYLCASSPAGGEPQHFGDGTRLSIL.

The chain employs TRBV10-3 and TRBJ2-4; D ambiguous. The germline gives CDR1 ENHRY, CDR2 SYGVKD. This CDR3 comprises 13 residues. The ends were cut back, 9 bases at V and 2 bases at J, with 11 bases in the middle. The CDR3 is CAIGLGSKNIQYF. The CDR3 nucleotides are TGTGCCATAGGGCTAGGGTCCAAAAACATTCAGTACTTC.

The genes are TRBV9 and TRBJ2-3; TRBD1 matches 9 bases. The CDR3 runs 17 residues. Germline CDR1 and CDR2: SGDLS and YYNGEE. With V trimmed by 4 bases and J by 3 bases, 12 bases remained unmatched. CDR3 residues: CASSHGSSTGGTDTQYF. Written as DNA, the CDR3 is TGTGCCAGCAGCCACGGCTCCTCGACAGGGGGTACAGATACGCAGTATTTT.

The V and J genes are TRBV5-4 and TRBJ2-7, with a tentative D call TRBD2 (5 bases). This CDR3 region has 16 residues. The germline V gene encodes CDR1 SGHNT and CDR2 YYREEE (reference sequence). With 0 bases removed from V and 3 bases from J, the gap between germline ends came to 16 bases. Written as DNA, the CDR3 is TGTGCCAGCAGCTTGGCCGAGGGATACGGATACTACGAGCAGTACTTC. Amino acids: CASSLAEGYGYYEQYF.

J is TRBJ2-1 and V is TRBV6-5; no clear D gene. The germline V and J ends were trimmed by 6 bases and 3 bases, with 12 bases remaining between them. The length of the CDR3 is 14 residues. The germline gives CDR1 MNHEY, CDR2 SVGAGI. The DNA for the CDR3 is TGTGCCAGCAGCCCAACTACCCGCTACAATGAGCAGTTCTTC. It specifies CASSPTTRYNEQFF.